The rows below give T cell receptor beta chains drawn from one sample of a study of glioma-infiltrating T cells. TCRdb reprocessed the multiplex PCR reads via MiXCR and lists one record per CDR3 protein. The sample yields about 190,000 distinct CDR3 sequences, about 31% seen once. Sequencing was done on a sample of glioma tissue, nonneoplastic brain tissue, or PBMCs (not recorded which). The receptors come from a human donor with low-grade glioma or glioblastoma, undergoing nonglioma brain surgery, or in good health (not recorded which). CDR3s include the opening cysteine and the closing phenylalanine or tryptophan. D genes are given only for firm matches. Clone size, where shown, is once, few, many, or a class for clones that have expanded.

cdr3_aa: CASSSTGVAIYNEQFF
cdr3_nt: TGTGCCAGCAGTTCAACGGGAGTAGCAATTTACAATGAGCAGTTCTTC
d_call: -
j_call: TRBJ2-1
v_call: TRBV6-1
clone_size: many

cdr3_aa: CAWNPGGNHYGYTF
cdr3_nt: TGTGCCTGGAACCCGGGGGGAAATCACTATGGCTACACCTTC
d_call: -
j_call: TRBJ1-2
v_call: TRBV30
clone_size: few

cdr3_aa: CAISASLTGVSYEQYF
cdr3_nt: TGTGCCATCAGTGCCTCATTGACAGGGGTGTCCTACGAGCAGTACTTC
d_call: TRBD1
j_call: TRBJ2-7
v_call: TRBV10-3
clone_size: many

cdr3_aa: CASRSYGYEQYF
cdr3_nt: TGTGCCAGTAGATCCTACGGCTACGAGCAGTACTTC
d_call: -
j_call: TRBJ2-7
v_call: TRBV19
clone_size: -

cdr3_aa: CAWSVSTGRNNEQFF
cdr3_nt: TGTGCCTGGAGTGTCAGCACAGGTAGGAACAATGAGCAGTTCTTC
d_call: -
j_call: TRBJ2-1
v_call: TRBV30
clone_size: few

cdr3_aa: CASLGTGGGTEAFF
cdr3_nt: TGTGCCAGCCTCGGGACAGGGGGCGGCACTGAAGCTTTCTTT
d_call: TRBD1
j_call: TRBJ1-1
v_call: TRBV7-9
clone_size: -

cdr3_aa: CASSVGPGCNQPQHF
cdr3_nt: TGTGCCAGCAGCGTAGGGCCGGGGTGCAATCAGCCCCAGCATTTT
d_call: -
j_call: TRBJ1-5
v_call: TRBV9
clone_size: -

cdr3_aa: CASGGTGFEQYF
cdr3_nt: TGTGCCAGCGGAGGGACAGGGTTCGAGCAGTACTTC
d_call: TRBD1
j_call: TRBJ2-7
v_call: TRBV2
clone_size: many

cdr3_aa: CSVVAGVGNEQFF
cdr3_nt: TGCAGCGTTGTGGCGGGAGTGGGGAATGAGCAGTTCTTC
d_call: TRBD2
j_call: TRBJ2-1
v_call: TRBV29-1
clone_size: -

cdr3_aa: CASSPTPVGGQQPQHF
cdr3_nt: TGCGCCAGCAGCCCCACTCCCGTGGGGGGGCAACAGCCCCAGCATTTT
d_call: -
j_call: TRBJ1-5
v_call: TRBV4-1
clone_size: many

cdr3_aa: CSAERTSGSSYEQYF
cdr3_nt: TGCAGTGCCGAGAGGACTAGCGGGTCCTCCTACGAGCAGTACTTC
d_call: TRBD2
j_call: TRBJ2-7
v_call: TRBV20-1
clone_size: many

cdr3_aa: CASSLAHSGQETQYF
cdr3_nt: TGTGCCAGCAGCTTAGCCCACAGCGGTCAAGAGACCCAGTACTTC
d_call: -
j_call: TRBJ2-5
v_call: TRBV7-2
clone_size: many

cdr3_aa: CASSPGQGHQETQYF
cdr3_nt: TGTGCCAGCAGCCCGGGACAGGGGCACCAAGAGACCCAGTACTTC
d_call: TRBD1
j_call: TRBJ2-5
v_call: TRBV3-1
clone_size: many

cdr3_aa: CASSPSPGTEAFF
cdr3_nt: TGTGCCAGCAGCCCATCACCAGGAACTGAAGCTTTCTTT
d_call: -
j_call: TRBJ1-1
v_call: TRBV14
clone_size: -

cdr3_aa: CASSPGQGQKTQYF
cdr3_nt: TGTGCCAGCAGCCCGGGACAGGGGCAGAAGACCCAGTACTTC
d_call: TRBD1
j_call: TRBJ2-5
v_call: TRBV12-3/TRBV12-4
clone_size: -

cdr3_aa: CASSIQDYNSPLHF
cdr3_nt: TGTGCCAGCAGTATTCAGGATTATAATTCACCCCTCCACTTT
d_call: -
j_call: TRBJ1-6
v_call: TRBV6-2/TRBV6-3
clone_size: -

cdr3_aa: CASSQESGQYYEQYF
cdr3_nt: TGTGCCAGCAGCCAAGAGTCGGGACAGTACTACGAGCAGTACTTC
d_call: TRBD1
j_call: TRBJ2-7
v_call: TRBV4-2
clone_size: few

cdr3_aa: CASSIPGTSVNNEQFF
cdr3_nt: TGCGCCAGCAGCATTCCCGGGACTAGCGTCAACAATGAGCAGTTCTTC
d_call: TRBD2
j_call: TRBJ2-1
v_call: TRBV5-1
clone_size: few

cdr3_aa: CASSLEGGLSSYEQYF
cdr3_nt: TGCGCCAGCAGCTTGGAGGGGGGCCTCAGCTCCTACGAGCAGTACTTC
d_call: -
j_call: TRBJ2-7
v_call: TRBV5-1
clone_size: -

cdr3_aa: CASSETSGSLRAPGRDEQFF
cdr3_nt: TGTGCCAGCAGTGAGACTAGCGGGAGTTTAAGAGCGCCTGGGAGGGATGAGCAGTTCTTC
d_call: TRBD2
j_call: TRBJ2-1
v_call: TRBV25-1
clone_size: many

cdr3_aa: CASSQDGQGTYNGQFF
cdr3_nt: TGTGCCAGCAGCCAAGATGGGCAGGGCACCTACAATGGGCAGTTCTTC
d_call: -
j_call: TRBJ2-1
v_call: TRBV4-2
clone_size: -

cdr3_aa: CASSPKMASTDTQYF
cdr3_nt: TGTGCCAGCTCACCAAAGATGGCTAGCACAGATACGCAGTATTTT
d_call: -
j_call: TRBJ2-3
v_call: TRBV18
clone_size: many

cdr3_aa: CGGGVGELFF
cdr3_nt: TGCGGGGGGGGGGTCGGGGAGCTGTTTTTT
d_call: TRBD2
j_call: TRBJ2-2
v_call: TRBV29-1
clone_size: few

cdr3_aa: CASSPAVVYGYTF
cdr3_nt: TGTGCCAGCAGCCCCGCAGTTGTCTATGGCTACACCTTC
d_call: -
j_call: TRBJ1-2
v_call: TRBV6-2/TRBV6-3
clone_size: -

cdr3_aa: CTSSLSRDTEAFF
cdr3_nt: TGTACCAGCAGTTTATCCAGGGACACTGAAGCTTTCTTT
d_call: -
j_call: TRBJ1-1
v_call: TRBV27
clone_size: -

cdr3_aa: CSVEGRGRNYGYTF
cdr3_nt: TGCAGCGTTGAGGGCAGGGGGCGAAACTATGGCTACACCTTC
d_call: TRBD1
j_call: TRBJ1-2
v_call: TRBV29-1
clone_size: many

cdr3_aa: CASSPTSSTDTQYF
cdr3_nt: TGTGCCAGCAGCCCTACTAGTAGCACAGATACGCAGTATTTT
d_call: -
j_call: TRBJ2-3
v_call: TRBV7-6
clone_size: few

cdr3_aa: CASSLGPPGGTEAFF
cdr3_nt: TGTGCCAGTAGTTTGGGACCGCCTGGGGGCACTGAAGCTTTCTTT
d_call: -
j_call: TRBJ1-1
v_call: TRBV19
clone_size: few

cdr3_aa: CASSGTSGGEQYF
cdr3_nt: TGTGCCAGCAGTGGGACTAGCGGTGGCGAGCAGTACTTC
d_call: TRBD2
j_call: TRBJ2-7
v_call: TRBV6-1
clone_size: many

cdr3_aa: CASSFRQGSQPQHF
cdr3_nt: TGTGCCAGCAGTTTCCGGCAGGGGTCTCAGCCCCAGCATTTT
d_call: -
j_call: TRBJ1-5
v_call: TRBV12-3/TRBV12-4
clone_size: many

cdr3_aa: CASSYIVGDEQFF
cdr3_nt: TGTGCCAGCAGTTACATTGTAGGGGATGAGCAGTTCTTC
d_call: -
j_call: TRBJ2-1
v_call: TRBV6-6
clone_size: many

cdr3_aa: CATPTESSYNEQFF
cdr3_nt: TGTGCCACCCCGACAGAGAGCTCCTACAATGAGCAGTTCTTC
d_call: -
j_call: TRBJ2-1
v_call: TRBV7-9
clone_size: -

cdr3_aa: CASRDGNTDTQYF
cdr3_nt: TGTGCCAGCCGGGACGGGAACACAGATACGCAGTATTTT
d_call: -
j_call: TRBJ2-3
v_call: TRBV12-3/TRBV12-4
clone_size: few

cdr3_aa: CASSLSISGGGYEQYF
cdr3_nt: TGTGCCAGCAGTTTATCGATTTCCGGAGGAGGCTACGAGCAGTACTTC
d_call: -
j_call: TRBJ2-7
v_call: TRBV27
clone_size: many

cdr3_aa: CASSSQTGDEQFF
cdr3_nt: TGTGCCAGTAGTTCGCAGACAGGGGATGAGCAGTTCTTC
d_call: TRBD1
j_call: TRBJ2-1
v_call: TRBV19
clone_size: -